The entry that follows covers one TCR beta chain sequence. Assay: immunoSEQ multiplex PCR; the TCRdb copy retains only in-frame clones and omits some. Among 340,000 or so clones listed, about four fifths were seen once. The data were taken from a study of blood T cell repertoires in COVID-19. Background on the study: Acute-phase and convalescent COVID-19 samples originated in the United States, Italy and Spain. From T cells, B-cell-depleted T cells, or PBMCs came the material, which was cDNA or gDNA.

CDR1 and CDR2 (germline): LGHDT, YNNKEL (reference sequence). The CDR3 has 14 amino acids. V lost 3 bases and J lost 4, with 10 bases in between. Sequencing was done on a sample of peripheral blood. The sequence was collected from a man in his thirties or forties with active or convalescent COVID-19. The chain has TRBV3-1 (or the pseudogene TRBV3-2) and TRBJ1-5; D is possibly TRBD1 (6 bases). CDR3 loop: CASSQGALNQPQHF. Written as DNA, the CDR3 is TGTGCCAGCAGCCAGGGGGCCTTAAATCAGCCCCAGCATTTT.